This TCR beta chain appears in the sequencing data of a study of blood T cell repertoires in COVID-19. Overall study: Material from acute and convalescent COVID-19 was sourced from the United States, Italy and Spain.

Produced via immunoSEQ multiplex PCR; TCRdb's table is partial and in-frame only. The sample contains a few hundred thousand clones, roughly 80% of which appear only once. Residents of 24 US areas, aged roughly 18 to 89 years, made up the participants. Cohorts were based on clinical histories the participants reported. A case of COVID-19 had been met by exposed participants within 2 weeks before study entry. CDR1 is SGDLS, CDR2 YYNGEE, per germline. The CDR3 has 13 amino acids. V lost 4 bases and J lost 4, with 12 bases in between. V is TRBV9 and J is TRBJ2-7; perhaps TRBD2 as D (5 bases). Material: PBMCs or T cells enriched from blood (not recorded which). The clonotype comes from a middle-aged man who had been exposed to COVID-19. CDR3 residues: CASSSDYPYEQYF. In nucleotides, the CDR3 is TGTGCCAGCAGCAGTGACTATCCATACGAGCAGTACTTC.